The 6 T cell receptor beta chains listed next were all sequenced from one sample in a study of somatic mutations in cytotoxic T cells in rheumatoid arthritis. Generated by immunoSEQ multiplex PCR, the TCRdb table keeps only in-frame clones and is missing some. The data show under 11,000 clones, around 89% seen once. Sequenced sample: CD4+ T cells sorted from blood. The receptors were gathered from a woman aged 18 to 35 with rheumatoid arthritis.

Concerning this clone itself: An end of the junction does not agree with germline; a read error may underlie this. The chain links TRBV28 to TRBJ1-1; unclear D gene. Germline-derived CDR1 and CDR2 are MDHEN and SYDVKM. The CDR3 contains 11 residues. The CDR3 protein is CASSLWTEASF. The CDR3 DNA sequence: TGTGCCAGCAGTCTCTGGACTGAAGCTTCCTTT.

The rearrangement links TRBV9 to TRBJ1-1; possible D gene TRBD1, 6 bases. Looked up from germline, CDR1 is SGDLS and CDR2 is YYNGEE. Trimming left V 0 bases short and J 1 base short, with 13 bases between. The CDR3 is made up of 16 amino acids. CDR3 loop: CASSVGGNRANTEAFF. The CDR3 nucleotides read TGTGCCAGCAGCGTAGGGGGAAACAGGGCGAACACTGAAGCTTTCTTT.

V and J are TRBV7-2 and TRBJ1-5, with D perhaps matching TRBD1 (6 bases). Germline V gene data show CDR1 as SGHTA and CDR2 as FQGNSA. The V end was cut by 5 bases, the J end by 5 bases, with 16 bases between. The CDR3 runs to 15 residues. The CDR3 region is CASSTSTGLDQPQHF. The DNA of the CDR3 is TGTGCCAGCAGCACCTCCACAGGGTTAGATCAGCCCCAGCATTTT.

The V call is TRBV4-2, the J call TRBJ2-1; 8 nucleotides match TRBD2. Germline lookup yields CDR1 LGHNA and CDR2 YNFKEQ. CDR3 length: 14 amino acids. J was trimmed by 5 bases and V by 3 bases; bases with no gene match: 3. CDR3 DNA: TGTGCCAGCAGCCACCAACTAGCGGACAATGAGCAGTTCTTC. Its translation is CASSHQLADNEQFF.

The chain combines TRBV19 with TRBJ2-7; TRBD2 agrees at 7 bases. V shed 5 bases and J 6 bases; nucleotides not matched to a gene: 10. The CDR3 is made up of 14 amino acids. Germline CDR1 reads LNHDA; CDR2 reads SQIVND (reference sequence). Here the CDR3 DNA reads TGTGCCAGTAGTCAGGGCGGGAGCCTCCGCGAGCAGTACTTC. Its translation: CASSQGGSLREQYF.

In its sample, this clone was seen a few times. The chain combines TRBV28 with TRBJ2-7; D unresolved. This CDR3 comprises 13 residues. V was cut by 4 bases and J by 4 bases, with 11 bases left in between. Per germline, CDR1 MDHEN and CDR2 SYDVKM. CDR3 residues: CASSSVHSYEQYF. The CDR3, as DNA: TGTGCCAGCAGTTCGGTACACAGTTACGAGCAGTACTTC.